Detailed here is one T cell receptor (beta chain). The antigen is not known. Each TCR beta cDNA library carried unique molecular identifiers. It was from roughly 1 to 10 million T cells that about half a million cDNA molecules came. TCRdb re-called the PCR reads through MiXCR, storing one row per CDR3 protein. The table records approximately 730,000 distinct CDR3 sequences, 30% of them present only once. The data derive from a study of post-analysis software for immune sequencing data. As for the study in general: Both relapsing-remitting and secondary progressive multiple sclerosis featured among the disease courses, as did progressive-relapsing multiple sclerosis. Study-wide results and limits: Controls had significantly higher normalized Chao1 diversity than multiple sclerosis patients. The study found TRBV5-6, TRBV5-1 and TRBV20-1 among five TRBV segments more frequent in patients than controls.

Germline V gives CDR1 KGHSH, CDR2 LQKENI. The CDR3 length is 19 residues. J was trimmed by 5 bases and V by 3 bases; bases with no gene match: 19. V and J are TRBV18 and TRBJ2-1, with 7 nucleotides matching TRBD2. The sequence was obtained from a girl between 10 and 17 years old with multiple sclerosis. Sequenced input: blood. CDR3: CASSPPGLADYLRDNEQFF. DNA of the CDR3: TGTGCCAGCTCACCGCCGGGTCTAGCGGACTATCTTCGAGACAATGAGCAGTTCTTC.